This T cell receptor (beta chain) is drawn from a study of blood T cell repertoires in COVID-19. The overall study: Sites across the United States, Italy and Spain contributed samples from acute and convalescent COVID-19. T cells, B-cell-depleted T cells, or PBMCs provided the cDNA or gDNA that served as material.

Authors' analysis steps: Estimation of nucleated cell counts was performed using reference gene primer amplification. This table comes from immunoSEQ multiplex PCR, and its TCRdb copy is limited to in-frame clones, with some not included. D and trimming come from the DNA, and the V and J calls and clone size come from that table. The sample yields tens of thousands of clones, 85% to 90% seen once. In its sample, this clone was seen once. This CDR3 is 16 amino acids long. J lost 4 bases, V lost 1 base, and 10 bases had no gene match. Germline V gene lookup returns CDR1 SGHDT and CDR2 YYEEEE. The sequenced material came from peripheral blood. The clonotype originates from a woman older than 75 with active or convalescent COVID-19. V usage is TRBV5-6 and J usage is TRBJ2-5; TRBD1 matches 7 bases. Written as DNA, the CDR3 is TGTGCCAGCAGCTTGATGCGGCAGGGGGTTGGAGAGACCCAGTACTTC. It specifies CASSLMRQGVGETQYF.